The 17 T cell receptor beta chains below were found in one sample sequenced in a study of tumor and adjacent non-tumor tissue in lung cancer. TCRbeta libraries were built with three rounds of nested PCR, modified from ARM-PCR. TCRdb re-called the multiplex PCR reads through MiXCR, storing one row per CDR3 protein. The repertoire has roughly 82,000 distinct CDR3 sequences, around 80% of them found once; the top ten carry 20% to 25%. This sample's RNA came from whole unsorted tissue. This non-tumor lung sample came from over 3 cm beyond the tumor edge. Sequenced sample: distant non-tumor lung tissue. The receptors were sampled from a woman between 50 and 59 years old with non-small cell lung cancer.

With regard to this clonotype: This may arise from a read error, as a much more abundant clone is one base away. The chain recombines TRBV27 with TRBJ1-1; TRBD1 is a possible D gene (6 bases). Germline CDR1 reads MNHEY; CDR2 reads SMNVEV (reference sequence). The CDR3 length is 15 residues. CDR3 region: CASSFRGGAGFEASF. The DNA of the CDR3 is TGTGCCAGCAGTTTTAGGGGGGGCGCGGGTTTTGAAGCTTCCTTT.

Turning to this clonotype: A much larger clone lies a single base off, so this may be a read error. The rearrangement uses TRBV29-1 and TRBJ1-1; TRBD1 might be the D (5 bases). Trimming removed 6 bases at V and 3 bases at J, with 17 bases between. Germline V gene lookup returns CDR1 SQVTM and CDR2 ANQGSEA. The CDR3 runs 14 residues. This CDR3 reads CSVTRARRDTEAFF. The CDR3 DNA reads as TGCAGCGTGACCAGGGCACGACGTGACACTGAAGCTTTCTTT.

Comment on this clonotype: The germline gene is not matched at one end of the junction; a read error may be the cause. The chain employs TRBV6-6 and TRBJ1-2, with D tentatively TRBD1 (6 bases). Germline-derived CDR1 and CDR2 are MNHNY and SVGAGI (reference sequence). The length of the CDR3 is 14 residues. The CDR3 spells CASSCFAGANGYTF. Written as DNA, the CDR3 is TGTGCCAGCAGTTGCTTCGCGGGGGCTAATGGCTACACATTC.

This chain uses TRBV28 with TRBJ2-1, with no clear D. Trimming removed 6 bases from V and 15 bases from J, with 18 bases in between. CDR1 is MDHEN, CDR2 SYDVKM, per germline. There are 12 residues in the CDR3. CDR3 coding DNA: TGTGCCAGCAGAGACAACAACAATGAACGGTTCTTC. It encodes CASRDNNNERFF. Supplemented by reference TRBV28 and TRBJ2-1, the full variable domain reads DVKVTQSSRYLVKRTGEKVFLECVQDMDHENMFWYRQDPGLGLRLIYFSYDVKMKEKGDIPEGYSVSREKKERFSLILESASTNQTSMYLCASRDNNNERFFGPGTRLTVL.

The chain joins TRBV14 to TRBJ2-3; 7 bases fit TRBD2. The junction had 16 bases not matched to a gene; V was cut back by 3 bases and J by 4 bases. CDR3 length: 18 residues. The germline CDR1 and CDR2 sequences are SGHDN and FVKESK. The CDR3 loop reads CASSQFYGLVGASDTQYF. CDR3 DNA: TGTGCCAGCAGCCAGTTCTATGGACTAGTGGGAGCCTCAGATACGCAGTATTTT. The variable domain in full, completed from reference TRBV14 and TRBJ2-3, reads EAGVTQFPSHSVIEKGQTVTLRCDPISGHDNLYWYRRVMGKEIKFLLHFVKESKQDESGMPNNRFLAERTGGTYSTLKVQPAELEDSGVYFCASSQFYGLVGASDTQYFGPGTRLTVL.

A word on this clonotype: A junction end diverges from the germline sequence, so it may reflect a read error. The chain carries TRBV6-6 and TRBJ1-2; D possibly corresponds to TRBD1 (5 bases). CDR1 is MNHNY, CDR2 SVGAGI, per germline (reference sequence). The CDR3 runs 13 residues. The CDR3, as DNA: TGTACCAGCAGTATTCAGGGAGAGGATAGTTACACCTTC. Amino acid sequence: CTSSIQGEDSYTF.

Written as DNA, the CDR3 is TGCAGCGTCCTCCCCCTGACGGCCAAGTATGGCTACACCTTC. Amino acid sequence: CSVLPLTAKYGYTF. This chain connects TRBV29-1 to TRBJ1-2; D unclear. Per the germline V gene, CDR1 is SQVTM and CDR2 is ANQGSEA. The CDR3 has 14 amino acids. Trimming shortened V by 6 bases and J by 5 bases, and 19 bases separated the two germline ends.

This clonotype was seen ten or more times. V usage is TRBV6-5 and J usage is TRBJ2-7, with D possibly TRBD1 on 6 matching bases. V was clipped by 5 bases and J by 2 bases, with 16 bases between them. The CDR3 sequence is 15 residues long. CDR1 is MNHEY and CDR2 is SVGAGI in the germline V gene. The CDR3 DNA reads TGTGCCAGCAGTAAGCCCGGGACACCACCCTACGAGCAGTACTTC. This translates into CASSKPGTPPYEQYF.

Note on this clonotype: A much larger clone is a single base away; this may be a read error. V gene TRBV24-1 combines with J gene TRBJ1-1; unclear D gene. Germline CDR1 reads KGHDR; CDR2 reads SFDVKD. The CDR3 loop spans 13 amino acids. The CDR3 loop is CAISDLENTEAFF. In DNA form, the CDR3 reads TGTGCCATCAGTGATTTGGAGAACACTGAAGCTTTCTTT.

Notes on this clonotype: One end of the junction varies from germline; a read error may be responsible. The V call is TRBV5-5, the J call TRBJ2-7, with D hard to call. The germline V gene has CDR1 SGHKS and CDR2 YYEKEE (reference sequence). The CDR3 is made up of 14 amino acids. DNA for the CDR3: TGTGTCAGCAGCTTGGAAGCCTTACCCTACGAGCAATACTTC. Translated, it gives CVSSLEALPYEQYF.

A remark on this clonotype: The junction shows a germline mismatch at one end, possibly a read error. This chain joins TRBV29-1 and TRBJ2-1; D might be TRBD1 (6 bases). The CDR3 spans 12 residues. Germline V gene sequence: CDR1 SQVTM, CDR2 ANQGSEA. CDR3 in DNA: TGCAGCGCTATATGTACAGGGAATGGGCAGTTCTTC. This codes for CSAICTGNGQFF.

Details on this clonotype: Just one base apart from a much larger clone, this may be a read error. V and J are TRBV6-4 and TRBJ2-1; TRBD2 matches at 10 bases. Germline V gene data show CDR1 as MRHNA and CDR2 as SNTAGT. The CDR3 has 17 amino acids. CDR3 residues: CASSDGSSGSLNNERFF. CDR3 DNA sequence: TGTGCCAGCAGTGACGGATCTAGCGGGAGCCTCAACAATGAGCGGTTCTTC.

The rearrangement uses TRBV5-1 and TRBJ2-5; D possibly corresponds to TRBD2 (6 bases). The length of the CDR3 is 16 residues. V was cut by 4 bases and J by 5 bases, with 21 bases left in between. CDR1 is SGHRS and CDR2 is YFSETQ in the germline V gene. This CDR3 reads CASSPNPTRWGETQYF. CDR3 bases: TGCGCCAGCAGCCCCAACCCGACTAGATGGGGTGAGACCCAGTACTTC.

On this clonotype itself: An end of the junction does not agree with germline; a read error may underlie this. The chain couples TRBV20-1 to TRBJ2-7; D may be TRBD1 or TRBD2 (5 bases each). This CDR3 comprises 13 residues. The germline V gene has CDR1 DFQATT and CDR2 SNEGSKA (reference sequence). In DNA, the CDR3 is TGCAGTGCTAGAGAGAGGGACGCATACGAGCAGTACTTT. Translated, it gives CSARERDAYEQYF.

With respect to this clonotype: It may be a read error: a sequence one base away is much more abundant. The V and J genes are TRBV28 and TRBJ1-5; D gene ambiguous. Germline V gene data show CDR1 as MDHEN and CDR2 as SYDVKM. The V end was cut by 4 bases, the J end by 7 bases, with 20 bases between. This CDR3 comprises 16 residues. The CDR3: CASSSEGRRYEQPQHF. CDR3 nucleotides: TGTGCCAGCAGTTCGGAGGGCAGGAGATATGAGCAGCCCCAGCATTTT.

On this clonotype itself: One end of the junction fails to match germline, which may point to a read error. The chain couples TRBV20-1 to TRBJ1-1; D is unresolved. The CDR3 has 12 residues. Germline lookup yields CDR1 DFQATT and CDR2 SNEGSKA (reference sequence). The CDR3 nucleotides read TGCACTGCTAGAACAGTGGACACTGAAGCTTTCTTT. It translates to CTARTVDTEAFF.

A remark on this clonotype: One base away lies a much larger clone, so this may be a sequencing read error. The chain employs TRBV29-1 and TRBJ1-1; D unresolved. This CDR3 comprises 10 residues. Germline V gene data show CDR1 as SQVTM and CDR2 as ANQGSEA. This CDR3 reads CRVVRLEASF. The CDR3 DNA reads TGCAGGGTAGTCAGACTTGAAGCTTCCTTT.